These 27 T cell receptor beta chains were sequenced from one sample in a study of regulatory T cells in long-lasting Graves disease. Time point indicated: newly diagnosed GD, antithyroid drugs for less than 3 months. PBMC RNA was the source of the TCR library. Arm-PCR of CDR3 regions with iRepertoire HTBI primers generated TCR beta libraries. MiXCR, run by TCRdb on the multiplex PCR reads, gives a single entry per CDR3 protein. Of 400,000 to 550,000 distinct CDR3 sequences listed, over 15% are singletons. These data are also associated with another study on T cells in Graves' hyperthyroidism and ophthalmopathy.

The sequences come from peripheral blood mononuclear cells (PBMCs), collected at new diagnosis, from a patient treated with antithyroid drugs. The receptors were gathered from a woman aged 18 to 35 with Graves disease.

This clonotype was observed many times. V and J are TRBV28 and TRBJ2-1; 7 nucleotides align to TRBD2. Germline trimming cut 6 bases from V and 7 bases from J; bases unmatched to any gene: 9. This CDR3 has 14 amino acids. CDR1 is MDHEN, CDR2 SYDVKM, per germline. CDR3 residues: CASSTGAGPNEQFF. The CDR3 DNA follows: TGTGCCAGCAGCACGGGAGCGGGGCCGAATGAGCAGTTCTTC.

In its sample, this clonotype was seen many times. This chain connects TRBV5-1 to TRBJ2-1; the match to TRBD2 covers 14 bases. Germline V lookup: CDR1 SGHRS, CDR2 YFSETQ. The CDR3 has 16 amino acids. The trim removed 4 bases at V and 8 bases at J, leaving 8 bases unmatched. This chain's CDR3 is CASSIRLAGGPHEQFF. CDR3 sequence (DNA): TGCGCCAGCAGCATACGACTAGCGGGAGGGCCCCATGAGCAGTTCTTC.

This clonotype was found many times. The CDR3 nucleotides read TGTGCCAGCAGCACCCGACAGGTACTTAGACACACTGAAGCTTTCTTT. It codes for CASSTRQVLRHTEAFF. V and J are TRBV7-2 and TRBJ1-1, with TRBD1 as a possible D gene (6 bases). CDR1 and CDR2 (germline): SGHTA, FQGNSA. Trimming cost V 5 bases and J 3 bases, with 19 bases left between them. This CDR3 has 16 amino acids.

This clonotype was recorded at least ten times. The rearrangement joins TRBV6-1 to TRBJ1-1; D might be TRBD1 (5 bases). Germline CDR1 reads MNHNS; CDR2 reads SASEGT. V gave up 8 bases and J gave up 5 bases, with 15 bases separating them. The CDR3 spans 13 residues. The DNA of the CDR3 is TGTGCCAGCCTCGGGGCGGGAGGGACTGAAGCTTTCTTT. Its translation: CASLGAGGTEAFF.

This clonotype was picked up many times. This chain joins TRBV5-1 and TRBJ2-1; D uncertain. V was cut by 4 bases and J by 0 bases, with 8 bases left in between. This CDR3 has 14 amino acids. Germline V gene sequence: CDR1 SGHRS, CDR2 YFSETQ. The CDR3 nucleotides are TGCGCCAGCAGCCCCGCATTCTCCTACAATGAGCAGTTCTTC. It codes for CASSPAFSYNEQFF.

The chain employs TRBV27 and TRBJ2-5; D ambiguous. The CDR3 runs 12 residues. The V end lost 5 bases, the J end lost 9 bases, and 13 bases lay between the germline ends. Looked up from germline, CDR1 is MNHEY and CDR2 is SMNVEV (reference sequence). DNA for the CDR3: TGTGCCAGCAGTCGCCAACCCGGCTCCCAGTACTTC. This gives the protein CASSRQPGSQYF.

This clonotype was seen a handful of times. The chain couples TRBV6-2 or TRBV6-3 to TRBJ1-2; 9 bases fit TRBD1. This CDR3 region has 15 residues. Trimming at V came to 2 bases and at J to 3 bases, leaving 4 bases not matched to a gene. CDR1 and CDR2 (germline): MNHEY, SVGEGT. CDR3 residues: CASSYARTGDYGYTF. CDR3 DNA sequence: TGTGCCAGCAGTTACGCTCGGACAGGGGACTATGGCTACACCTTC.

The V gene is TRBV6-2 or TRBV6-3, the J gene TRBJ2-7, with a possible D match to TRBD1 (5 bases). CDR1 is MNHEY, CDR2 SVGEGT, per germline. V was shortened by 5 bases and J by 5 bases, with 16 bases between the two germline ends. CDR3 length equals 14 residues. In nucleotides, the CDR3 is TGTGCCAGCAGTGAAGCCCTGGGGCCTGACGAGCAGTACTTC. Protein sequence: CASSEALGPDEQYF.

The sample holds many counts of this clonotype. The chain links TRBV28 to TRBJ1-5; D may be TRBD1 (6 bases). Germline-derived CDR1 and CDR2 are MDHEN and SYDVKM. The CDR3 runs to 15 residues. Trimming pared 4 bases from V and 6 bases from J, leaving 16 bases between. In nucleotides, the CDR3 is TGTGCCAGCAGTTCCTTACAGGGTTTGAGTCAGCCCCAGCATTTT. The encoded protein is CASSSLQGLSQPQHF.

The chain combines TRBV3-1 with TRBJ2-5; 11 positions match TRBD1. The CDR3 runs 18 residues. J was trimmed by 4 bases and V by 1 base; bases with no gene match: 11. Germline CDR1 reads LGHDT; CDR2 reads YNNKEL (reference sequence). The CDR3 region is CASSQAVRTGGLGETQYF. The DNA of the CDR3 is TGTGCCAGCAGCCAAGCAGTTCGGACAGGGGGCTTGGGAGAGACCCAGTACTTC.

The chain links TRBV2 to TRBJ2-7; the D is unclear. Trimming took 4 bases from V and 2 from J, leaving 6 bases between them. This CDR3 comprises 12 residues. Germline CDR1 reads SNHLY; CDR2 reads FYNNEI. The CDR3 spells CASSVVAYEQYF. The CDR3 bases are TGTGCCAGCAGTGTTGTCGCCTACGAGCAGTACTTC.

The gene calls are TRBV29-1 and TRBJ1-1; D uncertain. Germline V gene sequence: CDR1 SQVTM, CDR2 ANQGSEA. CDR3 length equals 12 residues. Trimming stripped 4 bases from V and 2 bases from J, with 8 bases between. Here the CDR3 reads CSVVAGNTEAFF. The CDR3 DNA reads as TGCAGCGTTGTAGCGGGTAACACTGAAGCTTTCTTT.

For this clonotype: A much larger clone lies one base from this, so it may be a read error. DNA for the CDR3: TGTGCCAGCAGTGAAGTCGGGCGGGATGAGCAGTACTTC. It yields the protein CASSEVGRDEQYF. J is TRBJ2-3 and V is TRBV6-1; perhaps TRBD2 as D (6 bases). The DNA matches TRBJ2-7 better at its end, which makes the J call doubtful. The CDR3 consists of 13 residues. Germline V gives CDR1 MNHNS, CDR2 SASEGT.

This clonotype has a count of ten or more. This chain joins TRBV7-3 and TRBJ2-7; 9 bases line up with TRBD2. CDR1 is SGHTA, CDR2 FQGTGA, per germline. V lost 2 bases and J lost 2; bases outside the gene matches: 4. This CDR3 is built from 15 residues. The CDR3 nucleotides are TGTGCCAGCAGCTTAGGCGGGGGGGTCGCCTACGAGCAGTACTTC. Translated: CASSLGGGVAYEQYF.

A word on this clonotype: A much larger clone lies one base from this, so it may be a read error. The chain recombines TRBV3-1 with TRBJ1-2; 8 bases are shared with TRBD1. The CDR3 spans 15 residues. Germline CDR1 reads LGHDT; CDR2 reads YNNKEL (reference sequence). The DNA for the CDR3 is TGTGCCGGCAGCCACCCCAGACAGGGGTACTATGGCTACACCTTC. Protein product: CAGSHPRQGYYGYTF.

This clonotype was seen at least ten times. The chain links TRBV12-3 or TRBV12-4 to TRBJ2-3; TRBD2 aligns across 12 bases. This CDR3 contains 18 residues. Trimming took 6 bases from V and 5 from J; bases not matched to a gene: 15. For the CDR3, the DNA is TGTGCCAGCAGAATTGGACTAGCGGGAATTCTATTACGAGATACGCAGTATTTT. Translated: CASRIGLAGILLRDTQYF.

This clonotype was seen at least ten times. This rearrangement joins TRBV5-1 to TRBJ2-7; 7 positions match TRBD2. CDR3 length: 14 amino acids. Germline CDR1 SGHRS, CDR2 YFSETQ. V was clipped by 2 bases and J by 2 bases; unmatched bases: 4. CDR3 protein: CASSFNSGPYEQYF. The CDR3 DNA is TGCGCCAGCAGCTTTAATAGCGGGCCCTACGAGCAGTACTTC. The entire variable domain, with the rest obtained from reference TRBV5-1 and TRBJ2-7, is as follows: KAGVTQTPRYLIKTRGQQVTLSCSPISGHRSVSWYQQTPGQGLQFLFEYFSETQRNKGNFPGRFSGRQFSNSRSEMNVSTLELGDSALYLCASSFNSGPYEQYFGPGTRLTVT.

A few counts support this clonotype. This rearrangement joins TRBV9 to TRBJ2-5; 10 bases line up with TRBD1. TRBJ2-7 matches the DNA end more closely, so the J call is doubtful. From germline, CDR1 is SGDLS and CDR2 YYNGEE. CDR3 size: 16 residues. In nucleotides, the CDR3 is TGTGCCAGCAGCGTTACCTCCGGGACAGGGGTTTACGAGCAGTACTTC. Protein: CASSVTSGTGVYEQYF.

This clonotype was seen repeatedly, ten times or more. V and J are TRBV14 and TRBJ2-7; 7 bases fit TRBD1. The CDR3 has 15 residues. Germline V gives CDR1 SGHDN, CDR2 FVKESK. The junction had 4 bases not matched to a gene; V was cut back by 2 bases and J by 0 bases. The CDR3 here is CASSQSGQSSYEQYF. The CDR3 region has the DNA TGTGCCAGCAGCCAATCGGGACAGAGCTCCTACGAGCAGTACTTC.

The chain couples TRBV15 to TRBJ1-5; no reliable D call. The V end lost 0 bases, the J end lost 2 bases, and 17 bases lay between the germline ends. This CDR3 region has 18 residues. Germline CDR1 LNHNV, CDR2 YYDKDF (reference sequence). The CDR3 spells CATSRDGEGGKGNQPQHF. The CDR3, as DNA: TGTGCCACCAGCAGAGATGGTGAGGGAGGTAAGGGCAATCAGCCCCAGCATTTT.

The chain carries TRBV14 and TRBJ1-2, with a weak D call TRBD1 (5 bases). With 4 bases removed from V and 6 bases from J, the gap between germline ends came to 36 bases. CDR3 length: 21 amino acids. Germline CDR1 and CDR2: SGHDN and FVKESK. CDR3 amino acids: CASSRETLPPQSQGARNGYTF. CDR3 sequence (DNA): TGTGCCAGCAGCCGAGAAACACTTCCCCCGCAAAGCCAAGGGGCGCGTAATGGCTACACCTTC. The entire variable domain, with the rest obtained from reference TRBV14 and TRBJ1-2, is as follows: EAGVTQFPSHSVIEKGQTVTLRCDPISGHDNLYWYRRVMGKEIKFLLHFVKESKQDESGMPNNRFLAERTGGTYSTLKVQPAELEDSGVYFCASSRETLPPQSQGARNGYTFGSGTRLTVV.

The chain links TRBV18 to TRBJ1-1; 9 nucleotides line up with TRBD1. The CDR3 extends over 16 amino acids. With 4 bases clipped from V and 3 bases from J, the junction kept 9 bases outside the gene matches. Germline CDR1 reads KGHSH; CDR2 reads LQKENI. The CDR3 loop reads CASSRSGTGFDTEAFF. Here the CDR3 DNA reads TGTGCCAGCTCACGTTCCGGGACAGGGTTCGACACTGAAGCTTTCTTT.

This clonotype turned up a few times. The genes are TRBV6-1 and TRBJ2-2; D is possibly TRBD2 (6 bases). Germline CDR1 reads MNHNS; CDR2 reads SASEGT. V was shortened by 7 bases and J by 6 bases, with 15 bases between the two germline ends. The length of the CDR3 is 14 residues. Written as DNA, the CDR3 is TGTGCCAGCAAAGAGACCGGGAGCGCCGGGGAGCTGTTTTTT. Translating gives CASKETGSAGELFF.

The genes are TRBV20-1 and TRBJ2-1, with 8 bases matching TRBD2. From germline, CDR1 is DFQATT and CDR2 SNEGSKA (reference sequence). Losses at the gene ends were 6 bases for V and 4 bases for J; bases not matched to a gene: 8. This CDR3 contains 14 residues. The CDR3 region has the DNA TGCAGTGCGCTAAGCGGGAGCAGGTACAATGAGCAGTTCTTC. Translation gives CSALSGSRYNEQFF.

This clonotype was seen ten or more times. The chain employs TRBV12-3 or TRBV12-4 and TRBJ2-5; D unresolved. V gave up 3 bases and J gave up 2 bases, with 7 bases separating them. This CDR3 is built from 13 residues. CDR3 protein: CASSLTDQETQYF. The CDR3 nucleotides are TGTGCCAGCAGTTTGACGGATCAAGAGACCCAGTACTTC.

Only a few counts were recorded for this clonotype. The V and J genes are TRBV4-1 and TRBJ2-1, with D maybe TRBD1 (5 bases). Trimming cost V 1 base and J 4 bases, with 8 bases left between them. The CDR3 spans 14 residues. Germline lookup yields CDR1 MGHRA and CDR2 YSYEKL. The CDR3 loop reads CASSQVQEYNEQFF. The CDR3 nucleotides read TGCGCCAGCAGCCAAGTACAGGAGTACAATGAGCAGTTCTTC.

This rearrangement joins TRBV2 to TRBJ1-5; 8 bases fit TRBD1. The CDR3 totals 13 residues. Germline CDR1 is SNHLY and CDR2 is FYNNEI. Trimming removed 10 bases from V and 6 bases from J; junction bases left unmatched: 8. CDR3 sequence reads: CATTGDVGQPQHF. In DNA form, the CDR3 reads TGTGCCACGACAGGGGATGTCGGTCAGCCCCAGCATTTT.